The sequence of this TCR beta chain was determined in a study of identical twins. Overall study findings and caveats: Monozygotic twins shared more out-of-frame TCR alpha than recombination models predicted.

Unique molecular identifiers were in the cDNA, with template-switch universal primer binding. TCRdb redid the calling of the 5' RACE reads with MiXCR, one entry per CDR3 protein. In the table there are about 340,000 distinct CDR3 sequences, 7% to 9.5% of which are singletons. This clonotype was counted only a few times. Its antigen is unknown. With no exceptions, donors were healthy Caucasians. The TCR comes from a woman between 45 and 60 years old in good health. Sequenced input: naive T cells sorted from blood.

The CDR3 nucleotides are TGCAGTGCTCTGGATATGGGGAACTTGGTCGTCTACGAGCAGTACTTC. Its translation is CSALDMGNLVVYEQYF. The J gene is TRBJ2-7, the V gene TRBV20-1; D unresolved. The CDR3 consists of 16 residues. Germline CDR1 is DFQATT and CDR2 is SNEGSKA (reference sequence). Trimming stripped 5 bases from V and 3 bases from J, with 23 bases between.